The rows below give T cell receptor beta chains drawn from one sample of a study of prognosis after radiotherapy for stage I lung cancer. TCRdb fed the multiplex PCR reads into MiXCR, producing one record per CDR3 protein. This sample yields roughly 30,000 distinct CDR3 sequences, of which just over 40% are seen a single time; around a third belongs to the top ten. Here the sequenced sample was PBMCs, taken before or after stereotactic body radiation therapy (not recorded which). Receptors originate from a donor aged 50 or older with non-small cell lung cancer. CDR3s include the opening cysteine and the closing phenylalanine or tryptophan. A D gene is named only where the DNA matches it firmly. The listing skips clone size in some rows; elsewhere it reads once, few, many or a size class.

abundance: medium-sized; len: 16; v_gene: TRBV6-5; j_gene: TRBJ2-1; d_gene: TRBD2; CDR3aa: CASSYGRERFSNEQFF; CDR3nt: TGTGCCAGCAGTTACGGGCGGGAGAGGTTTAGCAATGAGCAGTTCTTC
abundance: many; len: 13; v_gene: TRBV20-1; j_gene: TRBJ2-7; d_gene: -; CDR3aa: CSAIERATYEQYF; CDR3nt: TGCAGTGCCATAGAAAGGGCCACCTACGAGCAGTACTTC
abundance: many; len: 13; v_gene: TRBV13; j_gene: TRBJ2-1; d_gene: -; CDR3aa: CASSLGENAEQFF; CDR3nt: TGTGCCAGCAGCTTAGGCGAAAATGCTGAGCAGTTCTTC
abundance: -; len: 13; v_gene: TRBV12-3/TRBV12-4; j_gene: TRBJ1-1; d_gene: -; CDR3aa: CASSTGIFTEAFF; CDR3nt: TGTGCCAGCTCGACAGGTATCTTCACTGAAGCTTTCTTT
abundance: many; len: 15; v_gene: TRBV5-1; j_gene: TRBJ2-3; d_gene: TRBD2; CDR3aa: CASTTSHFSTDTQYF; CDR3nt: TGCGCCAGCACGACTAGCCACTTCAGCACAGATACGCAGTATTTT
abundance: -; len: 11; v_gene: TRBV6-9; j_gene: TRBJ2-7; d_gene: -; CDR3aa: CASSYGGEQYF; CDR3nt: TGTGCCAGCAGTTACGGAGGGGAGCAGTACTTC
abundance: many; len: 11; v_gene: TRBV10-3; j_gene: TRBJ2-5; d_gene: TRBD1; CDR3aa: CAIRDRETQYF; CDR3nt: TGTGCCATCAGGGACAGGGAGACCCAGTACTTC
abundance: once; len: 13; v_gene: TRBV27; j_gene: TRBJ1-6; d_gene: -; CDR3aa: CDSTKGRFSHLHF; CDR3nt: TGTGACAGCACCAAAGGTCGTTTTTCACACCTCCACTTT
abundance: -; len: 16; v_gene: TRBV6-2/TRBV6-3; j_gene: TRBJ2-6; d_gene: -; CDR3aa: CASRSSRASGANVLTF; CDR3nt: TGTGCCAGCCGGTCATCGAGGGCCTCTGGGGCCAACGTCCTGACTTTC
abundance: many; len: 15; v_gene: TRBV20-1; j_gene: TRBJ2-7; d_gene: -; CDR3aa: CSASGGGLSLGEQYF; CDR3nt: TGCAGTGCTAGTGGTGGGGGACTGTCCTTGGGGGAGCAGTACTTC
abundance: -; len: 17; v_gene: TRBV6-1; j_gene: TRBJ2-7; d_gene: TRBD1; CDR3aa: CASYGGGPGTGAYEQYF; CDR3nt: TGTGCCAGCTATGGGGGGGGGCCCGGGACAGGGGCCTACGAGCAGTACTTC
abundance: -; len: 13; v_gene: TRBV6-5; j_gene: TRBJ2-1; d_gene: -; CDR3aa: CASSYGEDNEQFF; CDR3nt: TGTGCCAGCAGTTACGGAGAGGACAATGAGCAGTTCTTC
abundance: many; len: 12; v_gene: TRBV20-1; j_gene: TRBJ2-7; d_gene: -; CDR3aa: CSARDPDGEQYF; CDR3nt: TGCAGTGCTAGGGACCCCGACGGCGAGCAGTACTTC
abundance: many; len: 13; v_gene: TRBV7-2; j_gene: TRBJ2-1; d_gene: TRBD2; CDR3aa: CASSLARGSEQFF; CDR3nt: TGTGCCAGCAGCTTAGCGCGGGGGAGTGAGCAGTTCTTC
abundance: many; len: 13; v_gene: TRBV5-5; j_gene: TRBJ2-7; d_gene: -; CDR3aa: CASSPSFAYEQYF; CDR3nt: TGTGCCAGCAGCCCGAGCTTCGCATACGAGCAGTACTTC
abundance: -; len: 15; v_gene: TRBV11-3; j_gene: TRBJ2-1; d_gene: -; CDR3aa: CASSREASWYNEQFF; CDR3nt: TGTGCCAGCAGCAGAGAGGCTAGCTGGTACAATGAGCAGTTCTTC